The present entry profiles one TCR beta chain with its context. What it binds is unknown. Primers included in the PCR were 60 Vbeta and 13 Jbeta primers. Original handling: Later, an analysis found 80 million or so unique TCR beta chains, and around 10 million of these were shared. Clones were sequenced by immunoSEQ multiplex PCR, and TCRdb holds only the in-frame ones, with some missing. V and J calls plus clone size are reproduced from that table; the DNA served to infer D and trimming. The table has some 150,000 clones, about 79% seen once. These data belong to a study of cytomegalovirus exposure and HLA in healthy donors. Study results and caveats: The presence/absence work took it that sequencing depth was about the same across donors.

The germline V gene has CDR1 SNHLY and CDR2 FYNNEI. The CDR3 is made up of 15 amino acids. Trimming took off 7 bases at V and 6 bases at J, with 19 bases between the two ends. When sampled, the donors appeared nominally healthy, though they likely had unrecorded immune exposures. This receptor was obtained from a man aged 35 to 55 in good health and CMV-seropositive. The chain recombines TRBV2 with TRBJ2-1, with a tentative D call TRBD2 (5 bases). Sequenced input: PBMCs. The CDR3 reads CASTTEGYQSNEQFF. The CDR3 DNA reads TGTGCCAGCACCACAGAGGGTTATCAAAGCAATGAGCAGTTCTTC.